The T cell receptor beta chain under discussion was sequenced for a study of human T cells and chemical hapten exposure (dated by TCRdb to the early 2020s). About the study as a whole: For sensitization, 2% DPC in acetone was applied to a 2 cm by 2 cm area of upper inner arm skin. Patients additionally received weekly therapeutic DPC doses to the scalp throughout the approximately 24-week study period. Patch testing on the upper back used Finn chambers containing 0.01% DPC, with scoring done after 6 days according to International Contact Dermatitis Research Group standards. The patient cohort, mostly female, included alopecia areata with under or over 50% scalp involvement, alopecia totalis and alopecia universalis. Libraries were combined into a pool for sequencing, and differences in TCR yield between samples came mainly from small differences in library volumes within the pool. The study tracked peripheral blood TCR repertoire changes in vivo during primary and secondary sensitization to the hapten diphenylcyclopropenone (DPC) in alopecia patients. Blood samples were taken from patients before sensitization (week 0) and at 2, 6 and about 24 weeks after DPC sensitization. Twenty-nine alopecia patients provided blood for TCR sequencing at one to four time points (pre-sensitization, 2, 6 and 24 weeks). Summary of the overall study and its limitations: No change with DPC sensitization was found in the number of TCRs above 1 in 1000 frequency, and no evidence of global repertoire structure alterations was found. Repeated subsampling changed both the strength of the expansion versus patch-test correlation and the threshold at which the correlation became significant. Compared with pre-sensitization or healthy control sets, expanded TCRs formed significantly more large CDR3 similarity clusters, which is consistent with antigen-driven responses. Patch test score correlated positively with the number of PT1 expanded TCRs, reaching significance at thresholds 8, 16 and 32 but not at 4. All patients had alopecia, a presumed autoimmune disease, so their immune response might differ from that of healthy individuals.

This sample's time point label indicates: pre-sensitization, week 0. The sample's treatment or condition label, in plain terms: therapeutic diphenylcyclopropenone sensitization with weekly scalp DPC. At each patch-test visit, blood was drawn before the patch test was applied. Patients were eligible if aged 18 to 70, diagnosed with alopecia and judged suitable for DPC therapy, and pregnant patients were excluded. Total RNA was extracted from unfractionated whole blood collected in Tempus Blood RNA tubes. The library was built by means of RACE. TCRdb lists the instrument as NextSeq 500. During library preparation, unique molecular identifiers were attached to individual cDNA molecules so that TCRs could be counted in a quantitative, reproducible way. From each blood RNA sample, both TCR alpha and TCR beta chains were sequenced. The study's own analysis went as follows. A median of approximately 96,000 TCRs per sample was observed, with a range of about 23,224 to 700,000. V, J and CDR3 annotation of the TCR reads was performed with the Decombinator software suite. Every sample was subsampled to the same number of TCRs (28,000) for the PS versus PT1 abundance plots. Expanded TCRs were defined as absent before sensitization and observed at least eight times at the 2-week time point. The raw public reads went through TCRdb reprocessing: fastp at Q25, MiXCR clone calling, in-frame beta chains kept. Duplicate CDR3 protein sequences are folded into a single record with the most common DNA and genes. What appears here as the V and J calls and clone size reflects TCRdb's work, not the paper's. This sample gives about 350,000 distinct CDR3 sequences in total; 5.5% of them show up just once. The ten most abundant clones make up about 8.7% of the sample.

This clonotype showed up many times. Its antigen remains unidentified. Per-base quality was not reported, and no clone a single base away is much larger than it. The junction shows trimming of 6 bases on V and 3 bases on J, and the gene matches do not reach 8 bases of it. The cysteine opens and the phenylalanine closes a CDR3 of 16 amino acids. Only the CDR3 DNA is retained, 48 bases long and in frame from the first base. For CDR1 and CDR2, the germline V gene lists SNHLY and FYNNEI. The sequence is built from TRBV2 and TRBJ2-3; 11 middle bases align to TRBD2. The sequenced sample was whole blood, obtained in connection with sensitization to the hapten diphenylcyclopropenone (DPC). The clonotype originates from a woman aged 18-29 years with alopecia areata. Some clones in this sample may be carry-over from other donors' samples. The encoded CDR3 is CASRDARLAGTDTQYF. The sequenced DNA: TGTGCCAGCAGGGACGCTCGACTAGCGGGGACAGATACGCAGTATTTT.